This TCR beta chain was recorded in a study of CD8 T cells in Susac syndrome. From germline, CDR1 is SGHAT and CDR2 FQNNGV. The CDR3 consists of 14 residues. V lost 5 bases to trimming and J lost 6 bases; unmatched junction nucleotides: 7. The authors reverse transcribed roughly 0.5 to 1 ug RNA with random hexamers. Amplification of TCR beta CDR3 across 54 Vbeta and 13 Jbeta was performed with immunoSEQ multiplex PCR. TCRdb processed the immunoSEQ multiplex PCR reads anew with MiXCR; each CDR3 protein has one entry. Among about 130,000 distinct CDR3 sequences listed, 90% to 95% were seen once. This clonotype originated in a human donor with multiple sclerosis. The chain combines TRBV11-2 with TRBJ2-1; the match to TRBD2 covers 7 bases. The sequenced sample consisted of CD8+ T cells from PBMCs. The DNA of the CDR3 is TGTGCCAGCAGCGCAACCGGGAGGATCAATGAGCAGTTCTTC. Translation gives CASSATGRINEQFF. Full variable domain (rest looked up from reference TRBV11-2 and TRBJ2-1): EAGVAQSPRYKIIEKRQSVAFWCNPISGHATLYWYQQILGQGPKLLIQFQNNGVVDDSQLPKDRFSAERLKGVDSTLKIQPAKLEDSAVYLCASSATGRINEQFFGPGTRLTVL.